Shown below are 6 T cell receptor beta chains from a single sample sequenced in a study of T cell responses to AZD1222 COVID-19 vaccine. The data were produced by immunoSEQ multiplex PCR, yet TCRdb's version contains in-frame clones alone and is incomplete. The table lists roughly 120,000 clones, roughly 90% of them singletons. The sample here was peripheral blood, taken on day 0 of AZD1222 vaccination. The origin of the receptors is an adult in good health.

The chain couples TRBV10-1 to TRBJ2-2; D might be TRBD1 (5 bases). V lost 6 bases and J 1 base, leaving 9 bases between the germline ends. Germline V gene lookup returns CDR1 WNHNN and CDR2 SYGVQD (reference sequence). This CDR3 is 14 amino acids long. This CDR3 is CASRDTVNTGELFF. In DNA, the CDR3 is TGCGCCAGCAGGGACACCGTGAACACCGGGGAGCTGTTTTTT.

The V and J genes are TRBV14 and TRBJ2-1; unclear D gene. CDR1 and CDR2 from the germline V gene are SGHDN and FVKESK. Trimming removed 5 bases from V and 6 bases from J, with 11 bases in between. The CDR3 consists of 13 residues. CDR3: CASSGSGFNEQFF. The CDR3 DNA sequence: TGTGCCAGCAGCGGTTCGGGTTTCAATGAGCAGTTCTTC.

The V gene is TRBV12-3 or TRBV12-4, the J gene TRBJ1-2, with unresolved D. V lost 4 bases, J lost 5 bases, and 5 bases lay in between. The CDR3 has 11 residues. CDR3 nucleotides: TGTGCCAGCAGTTCCATTTATGGCTACACCTTC. It codes for CASSSIYGYTF.

The chain is built from TRBV5-8 and TRBJ1-3; D gene uncertain. Germline-derived CDR1 and CDR2 are SGHTS and YDEGEE. CDR3 length: 15 amino acids. V was clipped by 2 bases and J by 0 bases, with 9 bases between them. The CDR3 sequence: CASSFEVFSGNTIYF. For the CDR3, the DNA is TGTGCCAGCAGCTTCGAGGTCTTCTCTGGAAACACCATATATTTT.

The V gene is TRBV4-1, the J gene TRBJ2-1; D is unclear. Trimming left V 0 bases short and J 4 bases short, with 10 bases between. Germline CDR1 and CDR2: MGHRA and YSYEKL. The CDR3 is 15 amino acids. CDR3 sequence reads: CASSQDGSKYNEQFF. The DNA for the CDR3 is TGCGCCAGCAGCCAAGATGGCAGTAAGTACAATGAGCAGTTCTTC.

The chain combines TRBV6-2 or TRBV6-3 with TRBJ1-1, with unresolved D. Germline CDR1 and CDR2: MNHEY and SVGEGT. Trimming removed 2 bases from V and 6 bases from J, with 7 bases in between. The CDR3 is 12 residues long. The CDR3 loop is CASSYLGAEAFF. CDR3 sequence (DNA): TGTGCCAGCAGTTACCTGGGCGCTGAAGCTTTCTTT.